Shown below are 18 T cell receptor beta chains from a single sample sequenced in a study of blood T cell repertoires in COVID-19 (dated by TCRdb to 2020 to 2021). The library was made by the immunoSEQ multiplex PCR assay. The immuneACCESS repertoire file appears here via TCRdb, limited to in-frame rearrangements. These files lack a portion of the clones; in checked studies, under half of the deficit traces to unresolved V genes, and the cause of the others is not known. The sample records around 300,000 clones, around 89% of which are singletons. The ten largest make up about 1.7% of the sample. Sequenced input: PBMCs or T cells enriched from blood (not recorded which). These receptors originate from a woman aged 18-29 years with acute COVID-19.

The chain carries TRBV4-1 and TRBJ1-1, with 8 bases identical to TRBD1. Trimming removed 4 bases from V and 1 base from J; junction bases left unmatched: 14. Germline V gives CDR1 MGHRA, CDR2 YSYEKL. The CDR3 contains 18 residues. In DNA form, the CDR3 reads TGCGCCAGCAGCCCTGCCTTGGGCAGGGGGCAAGGGAACACTGAAGCTTTCTTT. It translates to CASSPALGRGQGNTEAFF.

This clone was seen just once. The rearrangement joins TRBV20-1 to TRBJ2-1, with 13 positions matching TRBD2. The germline V gene encodes CDR1 DFQATT and CDR2 SNEGSKA (reference sequence). V trimming: 3 bases; J trimming: 9 bases; junction bases outside the gene matches: 11. The CDR3 loop spans 16 amino acids. This CDR3 is CSASGRGLAGLREQFF. CDR3 in DNA: TGCAGTGCTAGTGGGAGGGGACTAGCGGGATTACGTGAGCAGTTCTTC.

This clone was detected once. A much larger clone differs by one base, so this may be a read error. The sample contains more than one DNA sequence encoding this CDR3. The chain combines TRBV5-1 with TRBJ2-7, with TRBD1 as a possible D gene (5 bases). Germline lookup yields CDR1 SGHRS and CDR2 YFSETQ. Trimming took off 1 base at V and 4 bases at J, with 6 bases between the two ends. This CDR3 is built from 12 residues. Here the CDR3 DNA reads TGCGCCAGCAGCTTGACAGGATACGAGCAGTACTTC. Translated: CASSLTGYEQYF.

The rearrangement joins TRBV5-4 to TRBJ2-7, with 9 bases identical to TRBD2. The CDR3 is 19 amino acids. V gave up 4 bases and J gave up 7 bases; unmatched junction bases: 24. Germline values: CDR1 SGHNT, CDR2 YYREEE (reference sequence). The DNA of the CDR3 is TGTGCCAGCAGCGCCCCCCAGATCCGGCGGGAGGGCCCTTCGGGTGAGCAGTACTTC. This sequence encodes CASSAPQIRREGPSGEQYF. The entire variable domain, with the rest obtained from reference TRBV5-4 and TRBJ2-7, is as follows: ETGVTQSPTHLIKTRGQQVTLRCSSQSGHNTVSWYQQALGQGPQFIFQYYREEENGRGNFPPRFSGLQFPNYSSELNVNALELDDSALYLCASSAPQIRREGPSGEQYFGPGTRLTVT.

This clone showed up just once. The chain employs TRBV18 and TRBJ2-5; D is perhaps TRBD2 (6 bases). The CDR3 is 15 amino acids. Germline values: CDR1 KGHSH, CDR2 LQKENI. Trimming removed 10 bases from V and 3 bases from J, with 21 bases in between. In nucleotides, the CDR3 is TGTGCCACCTCGGTGTCGACTAGTACGGAAGAGACCCAGTACTTC. It encodes CATSVSTSTEETQYF.

The chain uses TRBV20-1 and TRBJ1-4, with D maybe TRBD1 (6 bases). Trimming cost V 3 bases and J 0 bases, with 14 bases left between them. The germline V gene has CDR1 DFQATT and CDR2 SNEGSKA (reference sequence). The CDR3 spans 16 residues. CDR3 sequence (DNA): TGCAGTGCTAGTGGGGGGCCTGGGGCAACTAATGAAAAACTGTTTTTT. It encodes CSASGGPGATNEKLFF.

A word on this clone: The sample holds other DNA sequences that translate to the same CDR3. The DNA for the CDR3 is TGCGCCAGCAGCTCAGGGACTAGCACAGATACGCAGTATTTT. This gives the protein CASSSGTSTDTQYF. This chain uses TRBV5-1 with TRBJ2-3, with D possibly TRBD2 on 6 matching bases. Looked up from germline, CDR1 is SGHRS and CDR2 is YFSETQ. The V and J ends lost 3 bases and 0 bases respectively, with 8 bases between them. CDR3 length: 14 residues.

Here the CDR3 DNA reads TGTGCCAGCACCATTCCGGGTTCACCCCTCCACTTT. It codes for CASTIPGSPLHF. V and J are TRBV28 and TRBJ1-6; D remains ambiguous. The CDR3 spans 12 residues. V was cut by 7 bases and J by 9 bases, with 10 bases left in between. CDR1 is MDHEN and CDR2 is SYDVKM in the germline V gene.

V and J are TRBV6-5 and TRBJ1-2; 9 bases match TRBD1. The V gene end was trimmed by 6 bases and the J gene end by 4 bases; junction bases not matched to a gene: 6. Germline assignment: CDR1 MNHEY and CDR2 SVGAGI. This CDR3 has 14 residues. The CDR3 nucleotides are TGTGCCAGCAGAAAACAGGGGGCGGGCTATGGCTACACCTTC. Translated, it gives CASRKQGAGYGYTF.

The chain carries TRBV18 and TRBJ1-2; D is perhaps TRBD1 (6 bases). V was clipped by 7 bases and J by 4 bases, with 16 bases between them. From germline, CDR1 is KGHSH and CDR2 LQKENI. The CDR3 has 14 residues. Here the CDR3 DNA reads TGTGCCAGCTTCGGGGGGCGCTTGTCCTATGGCTACACCTTC. The encoded protein is CASFGGRLSYGYTF.

The rearrangement joins TRBV6-4 to TRBJ2-2; 8 positions match TRBD2. The CDR3 extends over 15 amino acids. J gave up 1 base and V 4 bases, and 2 bases lay outside the gene matches. The germline V gene has CDR1 MRHNA and CDR2 SNTAGT. The CDR3 is CASSVSGENTGELFF. The CDR3 DNA follows: TGTGCCAGCAGTGTTAGCGGGGAGAACACCGGGGAGCTGTTTTTT.

The rearrangement joins TRBV10-1 to TRBJ2-7; D may be TRBD1 (6 bases). CDR1 is WNHNN, CDR2 SYGVQD, per germline (reference sequence). This CDR3 is 15 amino acids long. V was pared by 3 bases and J by 4 bases, with 16 bases between. CDR3: CASSEGTTLSYEQYF. The CDR3 DNA reads as TGCGCCAGCAGTGAAGGGACAACCCTGTCTTACGAGCAGTACTTC.

CDR3: CASSLVQGADEAFF. Written as DNA, the CDR3 is TGTGCCAGCAGCTTGGTGCAGGGGGCGGATGAAGCTTTCTTT. The chain recombines TRBV7-2 with TRBJ1-1; 8 positions agree with TRBD1. CDR1 is SGHTA, CDR2 FQGNSA, per germline. The ends lost 3 bases at V and 7 bases at J; junction bases unmatched: 7. The CDR3 runs 14 residues.

The rearrangement links TRBV7-8 to TRBJ2-3; 9 bases are shared with TRBD1. CDR3 length: 15 residues. V trimming: 5 bases; J trimming: 5 bases; junction bases outside the gene matches: 8. Germline values: CDR1 SGHVS, CDR2 FQNEAQ. The CDR3 here is CASSAQGAGVDTQYF. CDR3 nucleotide sequence: TGTGCCAGCAGCGCACAGGGGGCCGGGGTAGATACGCAGTATTTT. The variable domain in full, with the rest retrieved from reference TRBV7-8 and TRBJ2-3, is GAGVSQSPRYKVAKRGQDVALRCDPISGHVSLFWYQQALGQGPEFLTYFQNEAQLDKSGLPSDRFFAERPEGSVSTLKIQRTQQEDSAVYLCASSAQGAGVDTQYFGPGTRLTVL.

The CDR3 nucleotides read TGTGCCAGCAGGTCGGGGGGCTTGTATAATTCACCCCTCCACTTT. The encoded protein is CASRSGGLYNSPLHF. The chain links TRBV27 to TRBJ1-6; possible D gene TRBD1, 6 bases. Germline values: CDR1 MNHEY, CDR2 SMNVEV (reference sequence). V was cut by 6 bases and J by 4 bases, with 13 bases left in between. There are 15 residues in the CDR3.

The chain is built from TRBV21-1 and TRBJ2-5; the table's TRBD1 call for D was not verified on the DNA. TRBV21-1 is an annotated pseudogene. This CDR3 has 14 residues. As DNA, the CDR3 is TGTGCCAGCAGCTCTCAGGGGGCCGGGGAGACCCAGTACTTC. This codes for CASSSQGAGETQYF.

This chain connects TRBV27 to TRBJ2-1, with TRBD2 matching over 8 bases. The CDR3 has 15 residues. CDR1 and CDR2 from the germline V gene are MNHEY and SMNVEV (reference sequence). V lost 7 bases and J lost 0; bases outside the gene matches: 5. CDR3 region: CASNRAGVSYNEQFF. CDR3 nucleotides: TGTGCCAGCAACCGAGCGGGAGTCTCCTACAATGAGCAGTTCTTC.

The gene calls are TRBV7-9 and TRBJ1-1; no reliable D call. V dropped 5 bases and J dropped 10 bases, with 11 bases sitting between them. Germline loops: CDR1 SEHNR, CDR2 FQNEAQ (reference sequence). The CDR3 runs 11 residues. As DNA, the CDR3 is TGTGCCAGCAGCCAACAGCTGAGAGCTTTCTTT. As protein: CASSQQLRAFF.